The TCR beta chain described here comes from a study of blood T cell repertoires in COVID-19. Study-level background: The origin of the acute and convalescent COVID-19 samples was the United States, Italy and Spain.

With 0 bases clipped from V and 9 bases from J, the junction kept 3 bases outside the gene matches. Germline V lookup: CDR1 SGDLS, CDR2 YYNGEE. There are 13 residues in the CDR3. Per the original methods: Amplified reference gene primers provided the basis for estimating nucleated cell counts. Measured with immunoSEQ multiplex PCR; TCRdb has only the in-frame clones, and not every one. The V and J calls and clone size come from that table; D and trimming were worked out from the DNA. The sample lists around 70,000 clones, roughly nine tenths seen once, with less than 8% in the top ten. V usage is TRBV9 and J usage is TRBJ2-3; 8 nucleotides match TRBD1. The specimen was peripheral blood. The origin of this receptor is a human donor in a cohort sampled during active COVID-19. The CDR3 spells CASSVEDRVTQYF. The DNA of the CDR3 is TGTGCCAGCAGCGTAGAGGACAGGGTCACGCAGTATTTT.